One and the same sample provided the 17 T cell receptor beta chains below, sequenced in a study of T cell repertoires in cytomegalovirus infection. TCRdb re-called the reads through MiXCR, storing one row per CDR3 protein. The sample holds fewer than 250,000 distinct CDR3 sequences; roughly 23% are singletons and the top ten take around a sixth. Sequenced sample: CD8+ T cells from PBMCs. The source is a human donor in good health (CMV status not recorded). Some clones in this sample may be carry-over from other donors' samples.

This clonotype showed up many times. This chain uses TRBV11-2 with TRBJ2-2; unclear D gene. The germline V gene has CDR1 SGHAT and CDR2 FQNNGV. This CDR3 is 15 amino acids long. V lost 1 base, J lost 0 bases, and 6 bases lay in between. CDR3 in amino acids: CASSLVRSNTGELFF. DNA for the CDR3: TGTGCCAGCAGCTTAGTTAGATCGAACACCGGGGAGCTGTTTTTT.

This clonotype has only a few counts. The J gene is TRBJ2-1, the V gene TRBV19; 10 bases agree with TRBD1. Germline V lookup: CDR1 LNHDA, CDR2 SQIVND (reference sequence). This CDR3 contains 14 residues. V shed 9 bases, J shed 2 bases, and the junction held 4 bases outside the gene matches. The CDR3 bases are TGTGCCAGCGCCGGGACAGGGGCCTACAATGAGCAGTTCTTC. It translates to CASAGTGAYNEQFF.

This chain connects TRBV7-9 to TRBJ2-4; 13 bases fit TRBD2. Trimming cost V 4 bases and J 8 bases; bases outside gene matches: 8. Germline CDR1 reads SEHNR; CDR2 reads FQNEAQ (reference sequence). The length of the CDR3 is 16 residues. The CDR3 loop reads CASSSGLAGASDIQYF. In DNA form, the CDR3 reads TGTGCCAGCAGCTCCGGACTAGCGGGGGCCTCAGACATTCAGTACTTC.

The CDR3 sequence: CASRRTPPSYGYTF. The CDR3 bases are TGTGCCAGCAGGCGGACACCTCCCTCTTATGGCTACACCTTC. The V and J genes are TRBV7-3 and TRBJ1-2, with a tentative D call TRBD1 (5 bases). V lost 6 bases to trimming and J lost 5 bases, with 16 bases between them. The CDR3 runs 14 residues. The germline V gene has CDR1 SGHTA and CDR2 FQGTGA.

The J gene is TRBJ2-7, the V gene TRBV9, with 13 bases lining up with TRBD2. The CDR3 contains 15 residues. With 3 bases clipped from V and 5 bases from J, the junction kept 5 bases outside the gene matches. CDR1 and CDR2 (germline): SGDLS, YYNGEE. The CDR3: CASSAGTSGVHEQYF. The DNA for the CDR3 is TGTGCCAGCAGCGCTGGGACTAGCGGGGTTCACGAGCAGTACTTC.

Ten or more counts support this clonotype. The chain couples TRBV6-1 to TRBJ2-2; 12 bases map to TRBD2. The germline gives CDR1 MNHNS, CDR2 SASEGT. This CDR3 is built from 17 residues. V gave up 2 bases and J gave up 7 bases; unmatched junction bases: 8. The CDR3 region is CASSEILAGGIGGELFF. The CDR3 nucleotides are TGTGCCAGCAGTGAAATACTAGCGGGGGGTATTGGCGGGGAGCTGTTTTTT.

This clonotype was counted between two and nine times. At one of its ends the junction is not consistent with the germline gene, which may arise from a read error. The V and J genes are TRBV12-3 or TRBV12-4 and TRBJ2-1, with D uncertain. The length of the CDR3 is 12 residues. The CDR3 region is CASSFMDNEQFF. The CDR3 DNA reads TGTGCCAGTAGTTTCATGGACAATGAGCAGTTCTTC.

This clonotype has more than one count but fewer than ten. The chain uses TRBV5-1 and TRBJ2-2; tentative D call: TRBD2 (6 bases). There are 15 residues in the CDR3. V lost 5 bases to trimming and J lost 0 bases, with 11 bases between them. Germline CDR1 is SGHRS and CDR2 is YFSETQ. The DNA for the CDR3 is TGCGCCAGCAGGAGGGACTCCGCGAACACCGGGGAGCTGTTTTTT. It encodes CASRRDSANTGELFF.

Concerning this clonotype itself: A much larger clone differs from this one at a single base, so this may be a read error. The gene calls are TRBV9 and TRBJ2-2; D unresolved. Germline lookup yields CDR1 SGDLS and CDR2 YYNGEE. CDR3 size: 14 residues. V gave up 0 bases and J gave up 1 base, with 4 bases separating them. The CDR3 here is CASSVGQNTGELFF. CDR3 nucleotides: TGTGCCAGCAGCGTAGGACAGAACACCGGGGAGCTGTTTTTT.

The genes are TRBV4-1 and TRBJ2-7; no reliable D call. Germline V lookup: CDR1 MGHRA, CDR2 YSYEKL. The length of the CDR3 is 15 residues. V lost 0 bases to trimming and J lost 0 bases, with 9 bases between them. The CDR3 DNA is TGCGCCAGCAGCCAAGAGAGTGAGCTCTCCTACGAGCAGTACTTC. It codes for CASSQESELSYEQYF.

CDR3 region: CATGREQVLDEQYF. Here the CDR3 DNA reads TGTGCCACCGGCCGGGAACAGGTGTTGGACGAGCAGTACTTC. This rearrangement joins TRBV2 to TRBJ2-7; the D gene could be TRBD1 or TRBD2 (5 bases each). There are 14 residues in the CDR3. Trimming stripped 10 bases from V and 5 bases from J, with 21 bases between. Germline lookup yields CDR1 SNHLY and CDR2 FYNNEI.

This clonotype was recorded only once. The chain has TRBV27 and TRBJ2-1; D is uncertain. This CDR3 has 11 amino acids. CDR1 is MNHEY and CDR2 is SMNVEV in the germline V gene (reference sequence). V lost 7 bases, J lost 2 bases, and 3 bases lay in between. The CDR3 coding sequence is TGTGCCAGCACGGCCTACAATGAGCAGTTCTTC. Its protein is CASTAYNEQFF.

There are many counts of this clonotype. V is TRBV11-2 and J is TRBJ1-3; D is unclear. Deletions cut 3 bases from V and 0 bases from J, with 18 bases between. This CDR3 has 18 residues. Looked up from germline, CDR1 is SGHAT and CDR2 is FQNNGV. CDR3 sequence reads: CASSFGAISGSSGNTIYF. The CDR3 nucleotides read TGTGCCAGCAGCTTTGGTGCCATTTCGGGTTCCTCTGGAAACACCATATATTTT.

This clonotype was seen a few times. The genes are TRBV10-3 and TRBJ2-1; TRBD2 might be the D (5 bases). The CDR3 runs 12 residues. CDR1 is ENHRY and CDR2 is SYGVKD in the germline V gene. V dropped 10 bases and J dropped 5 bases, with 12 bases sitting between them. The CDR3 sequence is CATEGSNNEQFF. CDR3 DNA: TGTGCCACAGAGGGCAGTAACAATGAGCAGTTCTTC.

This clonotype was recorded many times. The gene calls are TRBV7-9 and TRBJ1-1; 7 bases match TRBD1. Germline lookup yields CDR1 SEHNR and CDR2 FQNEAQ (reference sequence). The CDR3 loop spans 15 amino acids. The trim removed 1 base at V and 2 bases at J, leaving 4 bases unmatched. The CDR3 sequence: CASSLEEGANTEAFF. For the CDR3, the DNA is TGTGCCAGCAGCTTAGAAGAGGGGGCCAACACTGAAGCTTTCTTT.

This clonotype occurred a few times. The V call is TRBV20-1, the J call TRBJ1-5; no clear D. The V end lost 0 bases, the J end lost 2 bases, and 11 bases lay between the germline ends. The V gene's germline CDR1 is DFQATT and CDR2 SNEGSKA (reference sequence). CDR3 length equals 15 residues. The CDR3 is CSARDTGLGNQPQHF. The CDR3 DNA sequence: TGCAGTGCTAGAGATACGGGGTTAGGCAATCAGCCCCAGCATTTT.

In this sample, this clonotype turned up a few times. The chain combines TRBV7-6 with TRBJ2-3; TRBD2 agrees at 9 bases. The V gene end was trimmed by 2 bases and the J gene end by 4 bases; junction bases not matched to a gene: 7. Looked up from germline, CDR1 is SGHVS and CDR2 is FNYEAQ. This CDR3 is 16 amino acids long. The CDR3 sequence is CASSLRAGGDADTQYF. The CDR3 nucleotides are TGTGCCAGCAGCTTACGAGCGGGGGGAGACGCAGATACGCAGTATTTT.